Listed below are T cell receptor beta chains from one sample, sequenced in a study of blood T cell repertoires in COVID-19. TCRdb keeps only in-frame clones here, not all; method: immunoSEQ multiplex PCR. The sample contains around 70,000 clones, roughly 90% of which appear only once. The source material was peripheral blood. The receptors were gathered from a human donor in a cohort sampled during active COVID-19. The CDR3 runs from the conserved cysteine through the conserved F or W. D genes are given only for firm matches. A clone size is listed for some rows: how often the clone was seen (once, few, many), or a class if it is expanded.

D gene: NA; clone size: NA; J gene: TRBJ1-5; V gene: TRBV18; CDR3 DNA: TGTGCCAGCTCGCCCCTGGCAGTCGATCAGCCCCAGCATTTT; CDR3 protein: CASSPLAVDQPQHF
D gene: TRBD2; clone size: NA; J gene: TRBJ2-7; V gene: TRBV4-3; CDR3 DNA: TGCGCCAGCAGCCCGACTAGCGGGGTCGCCTACGAGCAGTACTTC; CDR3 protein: CASSPTSGVAYEQYF
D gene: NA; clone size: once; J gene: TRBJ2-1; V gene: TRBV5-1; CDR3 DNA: TGCGCCAGCAGCTTGGGGTTTAGCTCCTACAATGAGCAGTTCTTC; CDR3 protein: CASSLGFSSYNEQFF
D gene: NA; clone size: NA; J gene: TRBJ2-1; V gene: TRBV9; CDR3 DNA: TGTGCCAGCAGCGTAGGAGGGTCTGAGTCAGGCAAGCAGTTCTTC; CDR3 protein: CASSVGGSESGKQFF
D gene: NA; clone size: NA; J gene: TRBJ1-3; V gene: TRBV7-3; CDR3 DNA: TGTGCCAGCAGCTCCGACAGTACCTCTGGAAACACCATATATTTT; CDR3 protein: CASSSDSTSGNTIYF
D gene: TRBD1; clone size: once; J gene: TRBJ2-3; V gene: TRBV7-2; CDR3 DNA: TGTGCCTCCGGGACAGGGGGCGTAGATACGCAGTATTTT; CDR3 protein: CASGTGGVDTQYF
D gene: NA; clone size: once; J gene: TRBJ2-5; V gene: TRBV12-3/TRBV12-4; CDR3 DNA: TGTGCCAGCAGCGGCGACAGCCAAGAGACCCAGTACTTC; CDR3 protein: CASSGDSQETQYF
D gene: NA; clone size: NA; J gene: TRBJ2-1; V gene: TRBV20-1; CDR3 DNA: TGCAGTGCTAGCCCCTTAAATGAGCAGTTCTTC; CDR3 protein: CSASPLNEQFF
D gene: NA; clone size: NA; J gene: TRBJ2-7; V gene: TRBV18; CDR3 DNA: TGTGCCAGCTCACCAATGAGAACAGGGCGAATCTCCTACGAGCAGTACTTC; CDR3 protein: CASSPMRTGRISYEQYF
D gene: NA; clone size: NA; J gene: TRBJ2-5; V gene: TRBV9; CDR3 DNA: TGTGCCAGCAGCGTAGGGAGGAGCGGACAGCAAGAGACCCAGTACTTC; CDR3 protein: CASSVGRSGQQETQYF
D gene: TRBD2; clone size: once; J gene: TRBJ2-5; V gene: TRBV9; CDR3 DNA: TGTGCCAGCAGCCAGGGACTAGCGGAGTACCAAGAGACCCAGTACTTC; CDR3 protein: CASSQGLAEYQETQYF
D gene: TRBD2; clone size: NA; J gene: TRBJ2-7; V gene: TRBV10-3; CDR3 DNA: TGTGCCATCAGTGAATCCAGCGGGAGCTCCTACGAGCAGTACTTC; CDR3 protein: CAISESSGSSYEQYF
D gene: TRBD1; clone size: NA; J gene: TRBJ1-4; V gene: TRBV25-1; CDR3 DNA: TGTGCCAGCAGTTCACATCCCGGGACAGGGGACTTTAATGAAAAACTGTTTTTT; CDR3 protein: CASSSHPGTGDFNEKLFF
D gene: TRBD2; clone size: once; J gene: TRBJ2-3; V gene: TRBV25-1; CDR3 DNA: TGTGCCAGCACCGAAACTTTAGCGGGGGGCACAGATACGCAGTATTTT; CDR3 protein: CASTETLAGGTDTQYF
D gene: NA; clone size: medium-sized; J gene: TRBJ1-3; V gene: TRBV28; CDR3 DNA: TGTGCCAGCAGCCCACCGACAGCCTCCTCTGGAAACACCATATATTTT; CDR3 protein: CASSPPTASSGNTIYF
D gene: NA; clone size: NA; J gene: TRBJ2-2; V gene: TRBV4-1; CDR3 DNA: TGCGCCAGCAGCCAAGATAGGTGGCGGGTCAACACCGGGGAGCTGTTTTTT; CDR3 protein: CASSQDRWRVNTGELFF
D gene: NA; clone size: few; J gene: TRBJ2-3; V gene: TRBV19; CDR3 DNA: TGTGCCAGTAGTATCTCGAGGGCCAAGACGCAGTATTTT; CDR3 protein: CASSISRAKTQYF
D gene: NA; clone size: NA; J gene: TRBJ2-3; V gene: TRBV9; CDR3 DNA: TGTGCCAGCAGCGTAGCTTCGCGGATCACAGATACGCAGTATTTT; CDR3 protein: CASSVASRITDTQYF
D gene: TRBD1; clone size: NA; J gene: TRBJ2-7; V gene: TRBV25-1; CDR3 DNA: TGTGCCAGCAGCATGAGACAGGGCTACGAGCAGTACTTC; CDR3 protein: CASSMRQGYEQYF
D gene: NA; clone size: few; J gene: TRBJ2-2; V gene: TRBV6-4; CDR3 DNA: TGTGCCAGCAGTGACTCAGGGGCCGGGGAGCTGTTTTTT; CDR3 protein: CASSDSGAGELFF
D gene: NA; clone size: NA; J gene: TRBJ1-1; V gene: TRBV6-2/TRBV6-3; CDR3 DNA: TGTGCCAGCAGCACCAGGGGCCTGAACACTGAAGCTTTCTTT; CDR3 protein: CASSTRGLNTEAFF
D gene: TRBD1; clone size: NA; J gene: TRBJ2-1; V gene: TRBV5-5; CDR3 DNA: TGTGCCAGCAGCGACCGGACAGGGCGAACCTACAATGAGCAGTTCTTC; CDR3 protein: CASSDRTGRTYNEQFF
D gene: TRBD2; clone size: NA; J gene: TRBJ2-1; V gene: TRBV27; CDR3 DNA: TGTGCCAGCAGTAATGCGGGAGCTCGTTTAAATGAGCAGTTCTTC; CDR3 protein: CASSNAGARLNEQFF
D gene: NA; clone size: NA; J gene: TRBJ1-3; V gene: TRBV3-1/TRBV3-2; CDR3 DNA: TGTGCCAGCAGCCCCCGTTCGGGCTCTGGAAACACCATATATTTT; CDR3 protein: CASSPRSGSGNTIYF
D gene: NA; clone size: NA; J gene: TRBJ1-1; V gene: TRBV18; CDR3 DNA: TGTGCCAGCTCACCGTCGCCAGGGGATGTAACTGAAGCTTTCTTT; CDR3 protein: CASSPSPGDVTEAFF
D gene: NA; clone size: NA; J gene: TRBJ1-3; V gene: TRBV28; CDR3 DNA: TGTGCCAGCAGACAGGACATTGCCTCTGGAAACACCATATATTTT; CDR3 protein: CASRQDIASGNTIYF
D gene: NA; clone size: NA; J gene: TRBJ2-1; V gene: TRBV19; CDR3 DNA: TGTGCCAGTAGATCACTGCCTACCTTGAGCTCCTACAATGAGCAGTTCTTC; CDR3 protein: CASRSLPTLSSYNEQFF
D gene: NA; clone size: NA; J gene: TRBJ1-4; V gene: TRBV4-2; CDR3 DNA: TGTGCCAGCAGCCAAGGAGGGGGGGGACGGAGTTTTCTTAATGAAAAACTGTTTTTT; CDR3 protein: CASSQGGGGRSFLNEKLFF
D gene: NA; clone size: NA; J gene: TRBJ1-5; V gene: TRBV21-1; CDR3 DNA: TGTGCCAGCAGCAACGCCACCCATGACAGGAGGAATCAGCCCCAGCATTTT; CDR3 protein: CASSNATHDRRNQPQHF
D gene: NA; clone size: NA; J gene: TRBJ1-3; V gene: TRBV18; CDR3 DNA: TGTGCCAGCTCACCAGTCACAGGGGGAAACACCATATATTTT; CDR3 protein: CASSPVTGGNTIYF
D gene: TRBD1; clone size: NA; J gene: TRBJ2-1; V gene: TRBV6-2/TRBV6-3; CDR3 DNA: TGTGCCAGCAGCCGAAGGTTCGGACAGGGTAGTAATGAGCAGTTCTTC; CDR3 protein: CASSRRFGQGSNEQFF
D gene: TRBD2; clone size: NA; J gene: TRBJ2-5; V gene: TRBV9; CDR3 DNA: TGTGCCAGCAGCGTAGGTCCGGGTAGCGGGAAGGAGACCCAGTACTTC; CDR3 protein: CASSVGPGSGKETQYF
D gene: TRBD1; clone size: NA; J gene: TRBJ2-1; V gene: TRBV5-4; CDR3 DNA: TGTGCCAGCAGCTTGCGTGGGACAGGGATTAATGAGCAGTTCTTC; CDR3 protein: CASSLRGTGINEQFF
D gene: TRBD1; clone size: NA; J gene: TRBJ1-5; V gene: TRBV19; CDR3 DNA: TGTGCCAGTTCCGGGACAGGGAGAAATCAGCCCCAGCATTTT; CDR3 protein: CASSGTGRNQPQHF
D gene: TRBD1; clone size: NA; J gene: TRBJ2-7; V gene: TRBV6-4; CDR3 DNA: TGTGCCAGCAGTGAAGGGCAGGGGGCTCCCTACGAGCAGTACTTC; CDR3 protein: CASSEGQGAPYEQYF
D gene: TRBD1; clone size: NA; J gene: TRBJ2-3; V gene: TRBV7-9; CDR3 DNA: TGTGCCAGCAGCTGGAGGAATTTGAGACAGGGGGGTAGCACAGATACGCAGTATTTT; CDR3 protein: CASSWRNLRQGGSTDTQYF
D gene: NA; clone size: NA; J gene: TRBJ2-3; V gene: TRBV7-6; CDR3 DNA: TGTGCCAGCAGCTTAGGCCGGGGTCGCACAGATACGCAGTATTTT; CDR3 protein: CASSLGRGRTDTQYF
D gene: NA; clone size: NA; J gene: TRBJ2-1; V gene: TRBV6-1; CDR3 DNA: TGTGCCAGCAGTGAAGATTTTAATTATTCTGAGCAGTTCTTC; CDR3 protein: CASSEDFNYSEQFF
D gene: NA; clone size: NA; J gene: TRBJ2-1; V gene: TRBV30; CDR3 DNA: TGTGCCTGGAGTGTACTGAAGGGGCTAGTTTACAATGAGCAGTTCTTC; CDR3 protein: CAWSVLKGLVYNEQFF
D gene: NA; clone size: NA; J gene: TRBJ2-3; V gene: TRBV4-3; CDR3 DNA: TGCGCCAGCAGCCAGGGGGGGCGGGGCCTCAGCACAGATACGCAGTATTTT; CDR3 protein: CASSQGGRGLSTDTQYF
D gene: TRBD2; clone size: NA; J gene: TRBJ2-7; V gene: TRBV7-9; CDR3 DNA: TGTGCCAGCAGCCATTCTAGCGGGATCTCCTACGAGCAGTACTTC; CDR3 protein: CASSHSSGISYEQYF
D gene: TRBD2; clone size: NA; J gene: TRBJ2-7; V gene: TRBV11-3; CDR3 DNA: TGTGCCAGCAGCCCCACAGCGGGGAATAACGAGCAGTACTTC; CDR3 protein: CASSPTAGNNEQYF
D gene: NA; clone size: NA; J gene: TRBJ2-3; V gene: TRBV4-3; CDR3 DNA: TGCGCCAGCAGCCAACAGCGGACTGATACGCAGTATTTT; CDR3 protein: CASSQQRTDTQYF
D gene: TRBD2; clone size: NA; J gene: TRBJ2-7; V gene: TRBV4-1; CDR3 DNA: TGCGCCAGCAGCCAAGTGGAGGGAGGGACCTACGAGCAGTACTTC; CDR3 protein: CASSQVEGGTYEQYF